The clone carrying this T cell receptor beta chain was detected a few times. Its specificity is not known. Libraries from naive CD8 cells were generated from approximately 20,000 to 980,000 sorted cells (with 10%, 30% or 50% RNA). CD8+CD4-CCR7+CD45RA+ sorting gave the naive CD8 T cells. CDR1 and CDR2 from the germline V gene are MNHEY and SMNVEV (reference sequence). V was clipped by 5 bases and J by 0 bases; unmatched bases: 8. The CDR3 spans 16 residues. This sample was taken from a study of molecular identifiers for immune sequencing clone quantification. Findings of the study overall: Detecting spiked Jurkat TCR RNA from one cell among about a million naive cells was reportedly possible.

Previously reported methods and listed TCR primers produced the bulk TCR libraries. TCRdb independently ran MiXCR on the PCR reads; one entry per CDR3 protein. The data show about 630,000 distinct CDR3 sequences, roughly 27% seen once. The genes are TRBV27 and TRBJ2-7, with TRBD2 matching 9 bases. This sequence originates from a human donor in good health. Some libraries in this study had Jurkat cell RNA spiked in. Material: naive CD8+ T cells from blood, with Jurkat cell RNA spiked in. Regarding subset: FACS-sorted CD8+CD4-CCR7+CD45RA+ naive T cells. CDR3 nucleotide sequence: TGTGCCAGCAGTCCTATAGCGGGGGTGAGCTCCTACGAGCAGTACTTC. This encodes CASSPIAGVSSYEQYF.